This record covers a single TCR beta chain. RNA transcripts yielded amplified TCR beta CDR3 regions. A first-round RT-PCR used HTBI primers, followed by a second-round multiplex PCR. TCRdb reanalysed the multiplex PCR reads using MiXCR and keeps one entry per CDR3 protein. This sample has approximately 480,000 distinct CDR3 sequences, with around 14% found just once. CDR3 length: 15 amino acids. Trimming took 3 bases from V and 4 from J, leaving 16 bases between them. Germline V gene data show CDR1 as MDHEN and CDR2 as SYDVKM. The source of the sample is a study of Graves' ophthalmopathy and Graves' hyperthyroidism.

The V call is TRBV28, the J call TRBJ2-7; D is perhaps TRBD1 (5 bases). This TCR derives from a woman under 40 with Graves' ophthalmopathy. Sequenced sample: blood. The DNA for the CDR3 is TGTGCCAGCAGTTTTACTGGTAGGGCAGGGTACGAGCAGTACTTC. Its protein is CASSFTGRAGYEQYF.